This entry lists 25 T cell receptor beta chains sequenced from one sample in a study of early T cells in non-severe SARS-CoV-2 infection. TCRdb re-derived calls from the 5' RACE reads in MiXCR, one entry per CDR3 protein. Among about 59,000 distinct CDR3 sequences listed, 12% were seen once. The sample taken for sequencing was whole blood. All receptors derive from an adult who was a healthcare worker with PCR-confirmed SARS-CoV-2 infection or an uninfected control (not recorded which).

In this sample, this clonotype turned up many times. This rearrangement joins TRBV6-2 or TRBV6-3 to TRBJ1-1; maybe TRBD1 (5 bases). The CDR3 is made up of 13 amino acids. The germline CDR1 and CDR2 sequences are MNHEY and SVGEGT. V lost 6 bases and J 3 bases, leaving 11 bases between the germline ends. CDR3 nucleotides: TGTGCCAGCAGCCGTGGGACCTACACTGAAGCTTTCTTT. The encoded protein is CASSRGTYTEAFF.

J is TRBJ2-2 and V is TRBV7-2; D gene uncertain. V was shortened by 10 bases and J by 2 bases, with 20 bases between the two germline ends. CDR1 is SGHTA and CDR2 is FQGNSA in the germline V gene. The CDR3 is 16 amino acids. The CDR3 sequence: CATTLGTHSNTGELFF. The CDR3 nucleotides read TGTGCCACCACCTTAGGAACCCACAGTAACACCGGGGAGCTGTTTTTT.

This clonotype was seen a handful of times. The chain has TRBV6-1 and TRBJ1-2; D ambiguous. Germline V CDR1 and CDR2: MNHNS, SASEGT. This CDR3 region has 11 residues. The V gene lost 2 bases and the J gene lost 7 bases, with 5 bases spanning the gap. CDR3 DNA sequence: TGTGCCAGCAGTGAATTATTTGGCTACACCTTC. It is translated as CASSELFGYTF.

The gene calls are TRBV10-3 and TRBJ2-1, with a tentative D call TRBD2 (6 bases). Deletions cut 11 bases from V and 7 bases from J, with 15 bases between. The CDR3 is made up of 12 amino acids. The germline V gene encodes CDR1 ENHRY and CDR2 SYGVKD. CDR3 sequence (DNA): TGTGCCGCCCGAGGTGGAGGGAATGAGCAGTTCTTC. Its translation is CAARGGGNEQFF.

This clonotype was seen at least ten times. V usage is TRBV7-9 and J usage is TRBJ2-1; no firm D call. From germline, CDR1 is SEHNR and CDR2 FQNEAQ (reference sequence). Deletions cut 1 base from V and 8 bases from J, with 3 bases between. This CDR3 comprises 11 residues. The CDR3 here is CASSLVDEQFF. CDR3 bases: TGTGCCAGCAGCTTAGTCGATGAGCAGTTCTTC.

The chain recombines TRBV11-2 with TRBJ2-7; 9 bases align to TRBD1. This CDR3 is built from 13 residues. Germline V lookup: CDR1 SGHAT, CDR2 FQNNGV. J was trimmed by 6 bases and V by 4 bases; bases with no gene match: 4. This CDR3 reads CASSWTGEREQYF. For the CDR3, the DNA is TGTGCCAGCAGCTGGACAGGGGAACGCGAGCAGTACTTC.

This clonotype was counted only a few times. V usage is TRBV6-2 or TRBV6-3 and J usage is TRBJ1-5; tentative D call: TRBD1 (5 bases). CDR1 is MNHEY and CDR2 is SVGEGT in the germline V gene. The CDR3 loop spans 15 amino acids. The germline V and J ends were trimmed by 2 bases and 6 bases, with 14 bases remaining between them. CDR3 in amino acids: CASSYGQGFRQPQHF. The DNA of the CDR3 is TGTGCCAGCAGTTACGGCCAGGGTTTTCGTCAGCCCCAGCATTTT.

The rearrangement joins TRBV7-2 to TRBJ2-3; D is ambiguous. Germline values: CDR1 SGHTA, CDR2 FQGNSA. Trimming took 2 bases from V and 2 from J, leaving 8 bases between them. The CDR3 totals 14 residues. The CDR3 here is CASSLRLYTDTQYF. For the CDR3, the DNA is TGTGCCAGCAGCTTAAGGCTCTACACAGATACGCAGTATTTT.

V is TRBV14 and J is TRBJ2-3; unclear D gene. V lost 2 bases and J 2 bases, leaving 11 bases between the germline ends. The CDR3 contains 15 residues. The germline V gene encodes CDR1 SGHDN and CDR2 FVKESK. The CDR3 here is CASSQSLRITDTQYF. The CDR3 nucleotides are TGTGCCAGCAGCCAAAGCCTTAGGATCACAGATACGCAGTATTTT.

This clonotype was picked up a small number of times. This sequence joins TRBV5-6 and TRBJ1-4; D unresolved. Germline lookup yields CDR1 SGHDT and CDR2 YYEEEE. V was trimmed by 4 bases and J by 7 bases, leaving 14 bases between them. CDR3 length: 14 amino acids. The CDR3 sequence is CASSPRPTGEKLFF. CDR3 nucleotides: TGTGCCAGCAGCCCACGACCGACGGGTGAAAAACTGTTTTTT.

The chain is built from TRBV4-3 and TRBJ2-3; D gene ambiguous. Per germline, CDR1 LGHNA and CDR2 YSLEER. CDR3 length: 13 amino acids. V was clipped by 0 bases and J by 5 bases, with 6 bases between them. CDR3 region: CASSQDPGDTQYF. DNA of the CDR3: TGCGCCAGCAGCCAAGATCCGGGAGATACGCAGTATTTT.

This clonotype was counted at least ten times. V usage is TRBV10-3 and J usage is TRBJ2-6, with 8 nucleotides matching TRBD1. The J segment lost 1 base and the V segment lost 8 bases, leaving 13 bases of the junction unmatched. The V gene's germline CDR1 is ENHRY and CDR2 SYGVKD. This CDR3 comprises 18 residues. CDR3 coding DNA: TGTGCCATCTCCCTACAGGGGGAGCGTGGGTCTGGGGCCAACGTCCTGACTTTC. Its translation: CAISLQGERGSGANVLTF.

This clonotype was seen repeatedly, ten times or more. The chain combines TRBV2 with TRBJ2-7; D is uncertain. Germline V CDR1 and CDR2: SNHLY, FYNNEI. The CDR3 sequence is 14 residues long. V gave up 1 base and J gave up 4 bases, with 11 bases separating them. CDR3 DNA sequence: TGTGCCAGCAGTGAAGGGCACCTAAAATACGAGCAGTACTTC. As protein: CASSEGHLKYEQYF.

This clonotype was counted a few times. V gene TRBV14 combines with J gene TRBJ1-2; 7 nucleotides align to TRBD1. The CDR3 is made up of 14 amino acids. Germline loops: CDR1 SGHDN, CDR2 FVKESK. The V gene end was trimmed by 6 bases and the J gene end by 1 base; junction bases not matched to a gene: 5. The CDR3 region is CASRRTGINYGYTF. The CDR3, as DNA: TGTGCCAGCAGACGGACAGGAATTAACTATGGCTACACCTTC.

This clonotype was counted ten times or more. This chain's CDR3 is CASSREVGLDTEAFF. The CDR3 DNA sequence: TGCGCCAGCAGTCGGGAGGTGGGCCTGGACACTGAAGCTTTCTTT. The chain recombines TRBV23-1 with TRBJ1-1; D not certain. TRBV23-1 is classed as an ORF, of uncertain function. The CDR3 has 15 amino acids. V lost 4 bases and J 3 bases, leaving 15 bases between the germline ends.

This clonotype appeared a few times. CDR3 sequence reads: CAWSVRYSYEQYF. The CDR3 coding sequence is TGTGCCTGGAGTGTACGTTACTCCTACGAGCAGTACTTC. The gene calls are TRBV30 and TRBJ2-7; unclear D gene. V was cut by 0 bases and J by 0 bases, with 6 bases left in between. This CDR3 is 13 amino acids long. The germline V gene encodes CDR1 GTSNPN and CDR2 SVGIG (reference sequence).

This clonotype was found a few times. The chain recombines TRBV2 with TRBJ2-4, with no clear D. The CDR3 loop spans 14 amino acids. CDR1 SNHLY and CDR2 FYNNEI come from the germline V gene. Trimming pared 8 bases from V and 5 bases from J, leaving 16 bases between. The chain's CDR3 is CASDEGRIQNIQYF. The CDR3 nucleotides read TGTGCCAGCGATGAAGGTCGGATCCAAAACATTCAGTACTTC.

The gene calls are TRBV7-9 and TRBJ1-2, with unresolved D. Germline values: CDR1 SEHNR, CDR2 FQNEAQ (reference sequence). This CDR3 has 17 residues. Trimming pared 1 base from V and 5 bases from J, leaving 20 bases between. DNA of the CDR3: TGTGCCAGCAGCTTAGAAGGCCAGGCACCATACCTTTATGGCTACACCTTC. It codes for CASSLEGQAPYLYGYTF.

On this clonotype itself: An end of the junction differs from the germline gene, which may be a read error. The chain carries TRBV7-8 and TRBJ1-1; 10 bases are a match to TRBD1. Germline V gives CDR1 SGHVS, CDR2 FQNEAQ. CDR3 length: 15 residues. This CDR3 is CASSLRQGADTEVFF. For the CDR3, the DNA is TGTGCCAGCAGCCTACGACAGGGGGCGGACACTGAAGTTTTCTTT.

In its sample, this clonotype was seen once. V gene TRBV4-3 combines with J gene TRBJ2-1; 8 bases map to TRBD1. The CDR3 is 18 amino acids. V lost 1 base and J lost 0; bases outside the gene matches: 8. Germline CDR1 and CDR2: LGHNA and YSLEER. CDR3 DNA: TGCGCCAGCAGCCAAGGACGCAGGGGGCGATCCTCCTACAATGAGCAGTTCTTC. Amino acid sequence: CASSQGRRGRSSYNEQFF.

This clonotype appeared a few times. V usage is TRBV7-8 and J usage is TRBJ2-3; the match to TRBD2 covers 14 bases. The V segment lost 3 bases and the J segment 8 bases; nucleotides outside the gene matches: 7. Germline V lookup: CDR1 SGHVS, CDR2 FQNEAQ. The CDR3 totals 16 residues. The CDR3 coding sequence is TGTGCCAGCAGCTTTGGGACTAGCGGGGGCCCGGGTACGCAGTATTTT. Encoded protein: CASSFGTSGGPGTQYF.

The sample holds many counts of this clonotype. The chain carries TRBV7-2 and TRBJ2-3, with 11 positions matching TRBD2. Germline CDR1 and CDR2: SGHTA and FQGNSA. The CDR3 runs 15 residues. After removal of 6 bases from V and 3 bases from J, the junction contained 5 bases not matched to a gene. CDR3 sequence: CASSLSGGATDTQYF. As DNA, the CDR3 is TGTGCCAGCAGTCTTAGCGGGGGGGCGACAGATACGCAGTATTTT.

The count of this clonotype is one. The chain employs TRBV2 and TRBJ2-6; weak D call: TRBD2 (5 bases). The CDR3 consists of 17 residues. Trimming shortened V by 11 bases and J by 0 bases, and 20 bases separated the two germline ends. Germline values: CDR1 SNHLY, CDR2 FYNNEI. CDR3 amino acids: CAFYTSGDYSGANVLTF. DNA of the CDR3: TGTGCCTTCTACACGAGCGGAGACTACTCTGGGGCCAACGTCCTGACTTTC. The full variable domain, its missing parts supplied by reference TRBV2 and TRBJ2-6, is EPEVTQTPSHQVTQMGQEVILRCVPISNHLYFYWYRQILGQKVEFLVSFYNNEISEKSEIFDDQFSVERPDGSNFTLKIRSTKLEDSAMYFCAFYTSGDYSGANVLTFGAGSRLTVL.

This clonotype was detected many times. V is TRBV20-1 and J is TRBJ1-2; TRBD1 matches at 7 bases. The V segment lost 1 base and the J segment 6 bases; nucleotides outside the gene matches: 11. The CDR3 runs 15 residues. The germline V gene has CDR1 DFQATT and CDR2 SNEGSKA (reference sequence). The CDR3 protein is CSARATGVIFHGYTF. CDR3 bases: TGCAGTGCTAGAGCAACAGGGGTAATCTTCCATGGCTACACCTTC.

This clonotype was counted ten times or more. The chain carries TRBV12-3 or TRBV12-4 and TRBJ2-7; 7 bases fit TRBD2. The CDR3 totals 14 residues. The J segment lost 7 bases and the V segment lost 3 bases, leaving 9 bases of the junction unmatched. DNA of the CDR3: TGTGCCAGCAGTTTTACGGGAGGTCTTACGGAGCAGTACTTC. It is translated as CASSFTGGLTEQYF.